These 28 T cell receptor beta chains came from one sample sequenced in a study of shared clonotypes between healthy human individuals. Naive CD8 populations comprised CD45RO-negative cells positively selected for CCR7, excluding terminally differentiated effector memory CD45RA+ cells. TCRdb's table, derived via immunoSEQ multiplex PCR, lists solely in-frame clones and lacks some. The table has about 2 million clones, approximately 94% seen once. The material sequenced was naive CD8+ T cells sorted from blood. The receptor source for this set is a man between 18 and 35 years old in good health.

The CDR3 sequence is CASSLSEGGTYGYTF. The CDR3 DNA is TGTGCCAGCAGTTTATCCGAGGGGGGTACCTATGGCTACACCTTC. This rearrangement joins TRBV27 to TRBJ1-2; D may be TRBD1 (6 bases). The ends were cut back, 0 bases at V and 4 bases at J, with 12 bases in the middle. The CDR3 covers 15 residues. CDR1 and CDR2 from the germline V gene are MNHEY and SMNVEV (reference sequence).

The CDR3 nucleotides read TGCGCCAGCAGCCAAGATGAGGCGGGAGGGCAGAATGAGCAGTTCTTC. Translation: CASSQDEAGGQNEQFF. The rearrangement uses TRBV4-3 and TRBJ2-1; TRBD2 aligns across 9 bases. The CDR3 consists of 16 residues. The junction had 7 bases not matched to a gene; V was cut back by 0 bases and J by 7 bases. CDR1 and CDR2 from the germline V gene are LGHNA and YSLEER.

The chain carries TRBV15 and TRBJ1-5, with D unresolved. The CDR3 runs 13 residues. V dropped 4 bases and J dropped 6 bases, with 10 bases sitting between them. CDR1 LNHNV and CDR2 YYDKDF come from the germline V gene (reference sequence). CDR3 nucleotide sequence: TGTGCCACCAGCAACATAAGATCTCAGCCCCAGCATTTT. It codes for CATSNIRSQPQHF.

This chain connects TRBV6-1 to TRBJ1-5; 7 bases agree with TRBD1. Trimming at V came to 4 bases and at J to 1 base, leaving 4 bases not matched to a gene. This CDR3 contains 15 residues. Germline CDR1 MNHNS, CDR2 SASEGT. CDR3 sequence (DNA): TGTGCCAGCAGTGCCGTGACAGGGAGCAATCAGCCCCAGCATTTT. Translation gives CASSAVTGSNQPQHF.

The chain recombines TRBV5-8 with TRBJ2-7, with D perhaps TRBD1 (6 bases). Trimming took off 4 bases at V and 3 bases at J, with 17 bases between the two ends. The CDR3 is 15 residues long. Per the germline V gene, CDR1 is SGHTS and CDR2 is YDEGEE. CDR3 in DNA: TGTGCCAGCAGCAATTACAGGGTTTCCTACTACGAGCAGTACTTC. Translated, it gives CASSNYRVSYYEQYF.

The chain uses TRBV7-9 and TRBJ2-1, with 9 bases that match TRBD2. The germline CDR1 and CDR2 sequences are SEHNR and FQNEAQ (reference sequence). Trimming took 11 bases from V and 1 from J; bases not matched to a gene: 12. CDR3 length: 16 residues. The CDR3 DNA sequence: TGTGCCGGCGAGAGGGTAGCGGGAGTTTCCTACAATGAGCAGTTCTTC. It specifies CAGERVAGVSYNEQFF.

This chain joins TRBV27 and TRBJ1-3; TRBD1 is a possible D gene (6 bases). Trimming removed 4 bases from V and 2 bases from J, with 12 bases in between. Germline V lookup: CDR1 MNHEY, CDR2 SMNVEV (reference sequence). There are 15 residues in the CDR3. The CDR3 bases are TGTGCCAGCAGTTATTCCGGGACAACTGGAAACACCATATATTTT. Amino acids: CASSYSGTTGNTIYF.

The chain employs TRBV23-1 and TRBJ2-7; 9 bases align to TRBD1. TRBV23-1 is designated an ORF whose function remains uncertain. Trimming at V came to 0 bases and at J to 0 bases, leaving 12 bases not matched to a gene. The CDR3 has 19 residues. The DNA of the CDR3 is TGCGCCAGCAGTCAATCGGTTATTGGGACAGGGAGAAGCTCCTACGAGCAGTACTTC. Its translation: CASSQSVIGTGRSSYEQYF.

Turning to this clone: A read error may account for a junction end that differs from germline. The chain employs TRBV6-1 and TRBJ2-5; 9 bases match TRBD1. Germline-derived CDR1 and CDR2 are MNHNS and SASEGT. The CDR3 length is 16 residues. The CDR3 nucleotides are TGTGCCATCAGTGAGTTGAGGACAGGGGCAGGGGAGACCCAGTACTTC. Translated, it gives CAISELRTGAGETQYF.

The chain employs TRBV5-6 and TRBJ2-1; 8 nucleotides match TRBD1. Germline-derived CDR1 and CDR2 are SGHDT and YYEEEE. Trimming cost V 2 bases and J 8 bases; bases outside gene matches: 6. This CDR3 region has 14 residues. The CDR3 loop reads CASSFLTGVDEQFF. In nucleotides, the CDR3 is TGTGCCAGCAGCTTTCTGACAGGGGTCGATGAGCAGTTCTTC.

The gene calls are TRBV5-5 and TRBJ2-7; 10 bases line up with TRBD1. The CDR3 loop spans 15 amino acids. The V segment lost 4 bases and the J segment 0 bases; nucleotides outside the gene matches: 4. CDR1 and CDR2 from the germline V gene are SGHKS and YYEKEE (reference sequence). This CDR3 reads CASSVTGGLSYEQYF. CDR3 coding DNA: TGTGCCAGCAGCGTGACAGGGGGCCTCTCCTACGAGCAGTACTTC.

This chain joins TRBV4-3 and TRBJ2-1; 9 nucleotides line up with TRBD1. Germline-derived CDR1 and CDR2 are LGHNA and YSLEER. The CDR3 totals 16 residues. V dropped 5 bases and J dropped 8; count of bases not matched to a gene: 13. The CDR3 DNA reads as TGCGCCAGCAGCGACGGAAGTGGGACAGGGATTTATGAGCAGTTCTTC. The encoded protein is CASSDGSGTGIYEQFF.

V usage is TRBV7-2 and J usage is TRBJ2-7; D is perhaps TRBD2 (6 bases). Trimming removed 4 bases from V and 1 base from J, with 11 bases in between. The CDR3 consists of 14 residues. CDR1 SGHTA and CDR2 FQGNSA come from the germline V gene. In DNA form, the CDR3 reads TGTGCCAGCAGCTGGAGGGCCGATTCCTACGAGCAGTACTTC. Protein: CASSWRADSYEQYF. Using reference TRBV7-2 and TRBJ2-7 for the parts outside the CDR3, the full variable domain is GAGVSQSPSNKVTEKGKDVELRCDPISGHTALYWYRQSLGQGLEFLIYFQGNSAPDKSGLPSDRFSAERTGGSVSTLTIQRTQQEDSAVYLCASSWRADSYEQYFGPGTRLTVT.

This clone was detected once. In the same sample, other DNA sequences code for this CDR3. This chain connects TRBV27 to TRBJ1-5, with D possibly TRBD1 on 5 matching bases. CDR1 and CDR2 (germline): MNHEY, SMNVEV (reference sequence). The CDR3 covers 16 residues. Deletions cut 2 bases from V and 2 bases from J, with 13 bases between. This CDR3 is CASSLGPGSGNQPQHF. CDR3 DNA: TGTGCCAGCAGTTTAGGGCCAGGGTCCGGCAATCAGCCCCAGCATTTT.

The CDR3 here is CASSGTPTYEQYF. As DNA, the CDR3 is TGTGCCAGCAGCGGGACTCCGACCTACGAGCAGTACTTC. This chain uses TRBV11-3 with TRBJ2-7, with a possible D match to TRBD2 (6 bases). The CDR3 is 13 amino acids. Trimming cost V 5 bases and J 2 bases, with 10 bases left between them. Germline V lookup: CDR1 SGHNT, CDR2 YENEEA.

The chain combines TRBV6-1 with TRBJ1-5, with TRBD1 matching over 7 bases. The CDR3 has 15 residues. V was clipped by 10 bases and J by 6 bases; unmatched bases: 15. CDR1 is MNHNS, CDR2 SASEGT, per germline. CDR3 sequence: CATSYDRARGQPQHF. The DNA for the CDR3 is TGTGCCACCTCGTACGACAGGGCCCGGGGTCAGCCCCAGCATTTT.

The rearrangement links TRBV6-1 to TRBJ1-1; possible D gene TRBD1, 5 bases. This CDR3 comprises 13 residues. Germline assignment: CDR1 MNHNS and CDR2 SASEGT. Trimming shortened V by 7 bases and J by 4 bases, and 13 bases separated the two germline ends. The DNA of the CDR3 is TGTGCCAGCATTCCAGGGTTGGGCACTGAAGCTTTCTTT. Residues: CASIPGLGTEAFF.

This chain joins TRBV7-8 and TRBJ2-1; D may be TRBD2 (5 bases). CDR3 length: 13 amino acids. Germline CDR1 is SGHVS and CDR2 is FQNEAQ. V lost 5 bases to trimming and J lost 5 bases, with 10 bases between them. The CDR3 region is CASSADFHNEQFF. For the CDR3, the DNA is TGTGCCAGCAGCGCGGACTTCCACAATGAGCAGTTCTTC. Full variable domain (rest looked up from reference TRBV7-8 and TRBJ2-1): GAGVSQSPRYKVAKRGQDVALRCDPISGHVSLFWYQQALGQGPEFLTYFQNEAQLDKSGLPSDRFFAERPEGSVSTLKIQRTQQEDSAVYLCASSADFHNEQFFGPGTRLTVL.

The chain couples TRBV4-1 to TRBJ2-7; D gene unclear. Germline loops: CDR1 MGHRA, CDR2 YSYEKL. The V end was cut by 2 bases, the J end by 4 bases, with 9 bases between. The CDR3 has 13 amino acids. CDR3 amino acids: CASSQIGLYEQYF. DNA for the CDR3: TGCGCCAGCAGCCAAATCGGCTTGTACGAGCAGTACTTC.

The chain recombines TRBV11-3 with TRBJ1-4; D call uncertain. Germline loops: CDR1 SGHNT, CDR2 YENEEA. CDR3 length: 15 residues. Trimming removed 5 bases at V and 7 bases at J, with 17 bases between. CDR3 residues: CASSPVRVMAEKLFF. For the CDR3, the DNA is TGTGCCAGCAGCCCCGTGAGGGTTATGGCTGAAAAACTGTTTTTT.

The chain couples TRBV11-2 to TRBJ1-3; D remains unclear. V was pared by 3 bases and J by 0 bases, with 6 bases between. From germline, CDR1 is SGHAT and CDR2 FQNNGV. The CDR3 extends over 14 amino acids. This CDR3 reads CASSFPLSGNTIYF. CDR3 nucleotides: TGTGCCAGCAGCTTCCCCCTCTCTGGAAACACCATATATTTT.

The chain is built from TRBV2 and TRBJ2-2; D possibly matches TRBD1 or TRBD2 (5 bases each). Germline V gene lookup returns CDR1 SNHLY and CDR2 FYNNEI. V was shortened by 9 bases and J by 0 bases, with 14 bases between the two germline ends. CDR3 length: 15 residues. The CDR3 DNA follows: TGTGCCAGTTACCGGGACGGATCGAACACCGGGGAGCTGTTTTTT. Translation: CASYRDGSNTGELFF.

In its sample, this clone was seen once. This same CDR3 is encoded by further DNA sequences in the sample. This sequence joins TRBV9 and TRBJ2-5, with unresolved D. The length of the CDR3 is 14 residues. With 0 bases removed from V and 2 bases from J, the gap between germline ends came to 8 bases. Germline CDR1 is SGDLS and CDR2 is YYNGEE. The CDR3 nucleotides read TGTGCCAGCAGCGTAGGCGGTCTACAAGAGACCCAGTACTTC. Translated, it gives CASSVGGLQETQYF.

The rearrangement joins TRBV5-6 to TRBJ1-6; the match to TRBD1 covers 8 bases. Germline-derived CDR1 and CDR2 are SGHDT and YYEEEE. Germline trimming cut 6 bases from V and 6 bases from J; bases unmatched to any gene: 5. The CDR3 has 14 residues. CDR3: CASTPGQGNSPLHF. CDR3 in DNA: TGTGCCAGCACCCCCGGACAGGGTAATTCACCCCTCCACTTT.

The rearrangement uses TRBV5-1 and TRBJ2-1; D gene unclear. Germline V gene sequence: CDR1 SGHRS, CDR2 YFSETQ. The CDR3 is 15 amino acids. The V gene lost 0 bases and the J gene lost 3 bases, with 10 bases spanning the gap. Here the CDR3 DNA reads TGCGCCAGCAGCTTGGACGGCGACGTCTACAATGAGCAGTTCTTC. Encoded protein: CASSLDGDVYNEQFF.

This chain uses TRBV28 with TRBJ1-2; 11 bases agree with TRBD1. V shed 2 bases, J shed 10 bases, and the junction held 3 bases outside the gene matches. Germline values: CDR1 MDHEN, CDR2 SYDVKM. The CDR3 sequence is 13 residues long. In nucleotides, the CDR3 is TGTGCCAGCAGTTTAGGGGACAGGGGGGACTACACCTTC. It translates to CASSLGDRGDYTF.

In this sample, this clone turned up a few times. This same CDR3 is encoded by further DNA sequences in the sample. The CDR3 spells CASSLGNTEAFF. DNA of the CDR3: TGTGCCAGCTCATTGGGGAACACTGAAGCTTTCTTT. This sequence joins TRBV18 and TRBJ1-1; D not certain. This CDR3 spans 12 amino acids. V was pared by 5 bases and J by 1 base, with 5 bases between. The germline CDR1 and CDR2 sequences are KGHSH and LQKENI.

The chain recombines TRBV6-1 with TRBJ2-2, with D unclear. This CDR3 region has 11 residues. In germline, CDR1 is MNHNS, CDR2 SASEGT. The V and J ends lost 2 bases and 9 bases respectively, with 4 bases between them. Written as DNA, the CDR3 is TGTGCCAGCAGTGAATTCCGGGAGCTGTTTTTT. Translated: CASSEFRELFF.